The 18 T cell receptor beta chains reported below all come from one sample, sequenced in a study of shared clonotypes between healthy human individuals. Here immunoSEQ multiplex PCR was the method, and the copy in TCRdb shows in-frame clones only, minus some. Of 2 million to 2.5 million clones detected, 80% to 95% appear once; the ten largest clones hold about 0.38%. The sample consisted of naive CD4+ T cells from PBMCs. Subset meaning: CD45RA+ positively selected. The receptors come from a man between 18 and 29 years old in good health. Some clones in this sample may be carry-over from other donors' samples.

This rearrangement joins TRBV7-2 to TRBJ1-1; no reliable D call. Per the germline V gene, CDR1 is SGHTA and CDR2 is FQGNSA. The CDR3 length is 14 residues. V was trimmed by 0 bases and J by 5 bases, leaving 10 bases between them. CDR3 in DNA: TGTGCCAGCAGCTTAGCCGACCGCCTTACTGAAGCTTTCTTT. Protein: CASSLADRLTEAFF.

As for this clone: The same CDR3 also results from other DNA sequences found in this sample. This chain uses TRBV6-1 with TRBJ1-2; D remains unclear. Trimming cost V 0 bases and J 4 bases, with 3 bases left between them. The CDR3 spans 12 residues. Germline V CDR1 and CDR2: MNHNS, SASEGT. The CDR3 region is CASSEALYGYTF. CDR3 nucleotide sequence: TGTGCCAGCAGTGAAGCGCTCTATGGCTACACCTTC.

This chain connects TRBV11-2 to TRBJ2-3; 7 bases agree with TRBD1. CDR3 size: 15 residues. Germline CDR1 reads SGHAT; CDR2 reads FQNNGV. Trimming took 5 bases from V and 4 from J; bases not matched to a gene: 9. The CDR3 DNA reads TGTGCCAGCAGCACCTTCAGACAGGGCTCAGATACGCAGTATTTT. Encoded protein: CASSTFRQGSDTQYF.

This chain links TRBV4-2 with TRBJ2-1; 8 positions match TRBD1. The CDR3 has 16 residues. Germline V gene data show CDR1 as LGHNA and CDR2 as YNFKEQ. The trim removed 0 bases at V and 7 bases at J, leaving 8 bases unmatched. Here the CDR3 DNA reads TGTGCCAGCAGCCAAGACACAGGGGGTCTTGTAAATGAGCAGTTCTTC. It encodes CASSQDTGGLVNEQFF.

The rearrangement links TRBV18 to TRBJ2-2, with D perhaps matching TRBD2 (5 bases). Per germline, CDR1 KGHSH and CDR2 LQKENI. The V and J ends lost 1 base and 0 bases respectively, with 12 bases between them. This CDR3 is built from 17 residues. For the CDR3, the DNA is TGTGCCAGCTCACCACTTCAGCAGGAGGCGAACACCGGGGAGCTGTTTTTT. Protein sequence: CASSPLQQEANTGELFF.

This chain links TRBV5-1 with TRBJ1-1, with D maybe TRBD1 (5 bases). In germline, CDR1 is SGHRS, CDR2 YFSETQ. The V and J ends lost 4 bases and 7 bases respectively, with 14 bases between them. CDR3 length: 13 amino acids. The CDR3 DNA reads as TGCGCCAGCAGCCTTCAACCAGACAGTGAAGCTTTCTTT. Protein product: CASSLQPDSEAFF.

The rearrangement links TRBV6-1 to TRBJ2-7; 9 bases are a match to TRBD2. Per the germline V gene, CDR1 is MNHNS and CDR2 is SASEGT. After removal of 8 bases from V and 3 bases from J, the junction contained 8 bases not matched to a gene. This CDR3 is 14 amino acids long. Here the CDR3 DNA reads TGTGCCAGCGGGGTGGCGGGAGGGATCTACGAGCAGTACTTC. Translated: CASGVAGGIYEQYF.

The chain recombines TRBV4-1 with TRBJ1-5, with D tentatively TRBD1 (5 bases). The V end lost 1 base, the J end lost 0 bases, and 13 bases lay between the germline ends. The CDR3 covers 17 residues. CDR1 is MGHRA and CDR2 is YSYEKL in the germline V gene. The CDR3: CASSQVAGPYSNQPQHF. The CDR3 coding sequence is TGCGCCAGCAGCCAAGTAGCGGGGCCTTATAGCAATCAGCCCCAGCATTTT.

As regards this clone: Other DNA sequences in the sample encode the same CDR3. The chain combines TRBV18 with TRBJ2-7; tentative D call: TRBD1 (5 bases). The CDR3 spans 14 residues. V shed 3 bases and J shed 3 bases, with 12 bases lying between them. Germline V gene lookup returns CDR1 KGHSH and CDR2 LQKENI. For the CDR3, the DNA is TGTGCCAGCTCACCCCGGCAGGGTCACTACGAGCAGTACTTC. Its translation: CASSPRQGHYEQYF.

The chain is built from TRBV2 and TRBJ1-5; TRBD1 is a possible D gene (5 bases). Looked up from germline, CDR1 is SNHLY and CDR2 is FYNNEI. V dropped 6 bases and J dropped 0 bases, with 18 bases sitting between them. The CDR3 sequence is 17 residues long. The CDR3 is CASRSRDLSYSNQPQHF. Written as DNA, the CDR3 is TGTGCCAGCAGGAGCCGGGACCTCTCCTATAGCAATCAGCCCCAGCATTTT.

This clone was recorded once. The V gene is TRBV30, the J gene TRBJ1-5; no clear D. Germline V gene sequence: CDR1 GTSNPN, CDR2 SVGIG (reference sequence). Trimming stripped 1 base from V and 9 bases from J, with 10 bases between. The CDR3 runs 12 residues. CDR3 region: CAWSALGRPQHF. The DNA for the CDR3 is TGTGCCTGGAGTGCCCTGGGGAGGCCCCAGCATTTT.

This clone was found once. V gene TRBV5-1 combines with J gene TRBJ1-1; TRBD1 agrees at 10 bases. Germline trimming cut 1 base from V and 4 bases from J; bases unmatched to any gene: 7. Germline loops: CDR1 SGHRS, CDR2 YFSETQ. There are 16 residues in the CDR3. For the CDR3, the DNA is TGCGCCAGCAGCTTGACGACAGGGGGCTTGAGCACTGAAGCTTTCTTT. Translating gives CASSLTTGGLSTEAFF.

The rearrangement links TRBV28 to TRBJ2-7; TRBD1 or TRBD2 may be the D gene (5 bases each). The germline V and J ends were trimmed by 6 bases and 7 bases, with 16 bases remaining between them. This CDR3 has 13 amino acids. CDR1 and CDR2 from the germline V gene are MDHEN and SYDVKM. This chain's CDR3 is CASSPGTTGEQYF. CDR3 sequence (DNA): TGTGCCAGCAGCCCCGGGACGACGGGTGAGCAGTACTTC.

The gene calls are TRBV9 and TRBJ1-2; TRBD1 might be the D (6 bases). V was trimmed by 4 bases and J by 4 bases, leaving 14 bases between them. Germline V gene lookup returns CDR1 SGDLS and CDR2 YYNGEE. CDR3 length equals 14 residues. CDR3 sequence (DNA): TGTGCCAGCAGCCCCTTAGGGGGGGGCTATGGCTACACCTTC. Its translation is CASSPLGGGYGYTF.

The J gene is TRBJ2-7, the V gene TRBV18; 10 bases fit TRBD2. J was trimmed by 4 bases and V by 6 bases; bases with no gene match: 18. CDR1 and CDR2 (germline): KGHSH, LQKENI. The CDR3 runs to 18 residues. The CDR3, as DNA: TGTGCCAGCTCCCCGACTAGCGGGTACTCCCTGGGGTTATACGAGCAGTACTTC. Translated: CASSPTSGYSLGLYEQYF.

The J gene is TRBJ2-3, the V gene TRBV5-1; no clear D. The CDR3 has 15 amino acids. V lost 0 bases and J lost 2, with 10 bases in between. In germline, CDR1 is SGHRS, CDR2 YFSETQ. The CDR3 loop reads CASSLASRHTDTQYF. For the CDR3, the DNA is TGCGCCAGCAGCTTGGCCTCGAGACACACAGATACGCAGTATTTT.

The CDR3 spells CAWSPRGNTIYF. The CDR3 DNA sequence: TGTGCCTGGAGCCCGCGGGGAAACACCATATATTTT. This chain uses TRBV30 with TRBJ1-3, with unresolved D. This CDR3 has 12 residues. Germline V gene lookup returns CDR1 GTSNPN and CDR2 SVGIG (reference sequence). V dropped 3 bases and J dropped 4 bases, with 7 bases sitting between them.

This clone has just one count. The genes are TRBV28 and TRBJ2-2, with D perhaps given as TRBD1 or TRBD2 (5 bases each). V was trimmed by 4 bases and J by 4 bases, leaving 16 bases between them. The length of the CDR3 is 16 residues. CDR1 and CDR2 from the germline V gene are MDHEN and SYDVKM. CDR3 nucleotides: TGTGCCAGCAGTTCCCCGGGGCGGAGCTCCACCGGGGAGCTGTTTTTT. Translated: CASSSPGRSSTGELFF.